This TCR beta chain was recorded in a study of Graves' ophthalmopathy and Graves' hyperthyroidism. Study summary: No treatment had been given when peripheral blood was collected at initial diagnosis. Study-wide results and limits: Also, most clonotypes expanded in the thyroid above 0.001 frequency appeared in blood.

In regard to this clonotype: Its target is unknown.

V was cut by 5 bases and J by 13 bases, with 21 bases left in between. The germline CDR1 and CDR2 sequences are SEHNR and FQNEAQ (reference sequence). The CDR3 runs 15 residues. Amplified material comprised TCR beta CDR3 regions derived from RNA transcripts. Second-round multiplex PCR followed a first-round RT-PCR using HTBI primers. Using its own MiXCR run on the multiplex PCR reads, TCRdb lists one record per CDR3 protein. The table has 600,000 to 950,000 distinct CDR3 sequences, roughly 40% seen once; the top ten hold approximately 46%. In donors with ophthalmopathy, activity was moderate-to-severe, with CAS ≥3, NOSPECS ≥4 and duration under 3 months. Serum thyroxine and TRAb, along with clinical symptoms, thyroid ultrasound and orbital computed tomography, were what diagnosis relied on.

This receptor was identified in an adult man with Graves' ophthalmopathy. Source material: peripheral blood. The chain couples TRBV7-9 to TRBJ1-6; no definite D call. The CDR3 loop is CASSLIGEGNTPLHF. The CDR3 nucleotides read TGTGCCAGCAGCCTTATTGGAGAGGGAAATACGCCCCTCCACTTT.